One sample yielded the 11 T cell receptor beta chains listed below, sequenced in a study of blood T cell repertoires in COVID-19. Measured with immunoSEQ multiplex PCR; TCRdb has only the in-frame clones, and not every one. This sample yields around 130,000 clones, of which more than 75% are seen a single time; roughly 2.2% belongs to the top ten. The sequenced material came from peripheral blood. The receptors were gathered from a woman aged 45-60 years with acute or convalescent COVID-19.

V usage is TRBV6-2 or TRBV6-3 and J usage is TRBJ1-1, with D unresolved. The CDR3 spans 14 residues. V was trimmed by 2 bases and J by 4 bases, leaving 11 bases between them. Germline values: CDR1 MNHEY, CDR2 SVGEGT. This chain's CDR3 is CASSYDGDGTEAFF. In nucleotides, the CDR3 is TGTGCCAGCAGTTACGACGGGGATGGCACTGAAGCTTTCTTT.

The chain joins TRBV7-9 to TRBJ2-7; 8 bases line up with TRBD1. The CDR3 is made up of 13 amino acids. V was pared by 6 bases and J by 6 bases, with 7 bases of the junction left unmatched. Germline lookup yields CDR1 SEHNR and CDR2 FQNEAQ (reference sequence). The CDR3 region is CASSTGGISEQYF. Here the CDR3 DNA reads TGTGCCAGCAGTACAGGGGGGATCTCCGAGCAGTACTTC. The variable domain in full, completed from reference TRBV7-9 and TRBJ2-7, reads DTGVSQNPRHKITKRGQNVTFRCDPISEHNRLYWYRQTLGQGPEFLTYFQNEAQLEKSRLLSDRFSAERPKGSFSTLEIQRTEQGDSAMYLCASSTGGISEQYFGPGTRLTVT.

The chain has TRBV7-2 and TRBJ2-1; 8 bases align to TRBD1. The V and J ends lost 5 bases and 3 bases, in that order; junction bases with no gene match: 6. Germline V lookup: CDR1 SGHTA, CDR2 FQGNSA. This CDR3 is built from 15 residues. Here the CDR3 reads CASSPTGTGYNEQFF. Here the CDR3 DNA reads TGTGCCAGCAGCCCTACCGGGACAGGCTACAATGAGCAGTTCTTC. The full variable domain, completed using reference TRBV7-2 and TRBJ2-1, is GAGVSQSPSNKVTEKGKDVELRCDPISGHTALYWYRQSLGQGLEFLIYFQGNSAPDKSGLPSDRFSAERTGGSVSTLTIQRTQQEDSAVYLCASSPTGTGYNEQFFGPGTRLTVL.

This clone was seen only once. The chain employs TRBV7-2 and TRBJ1-3; no reliable D call. This CDR3 has 13 residues. The germline gives CDR1 SGHTA, CDR2 FQGNSA. The V end lost 4 bases, the J end lost 0 bases, and 4 bases lay between the germline ends. As DNA, the CDR3 is TGTGCCAGCAGCTCTCGCTCTGGAAACACCATATATTTT. Protein product: CASSSRSGNTIYF.

This chain's CDR3 is CASRWGVRDGYTF. The CDR3 DNA reads as TGTGCCAGCAGATGGGGGGTAAGGGATGGCTACACCTTC. The chain uses TRBV5-4 and TRBJ1-2, with a possible D match to TRBD1 (5 bases). This CDR3 is built from 13 residues. V was pared by 5 bases and J by 6 bases, with 14 bases between. Looked up from germline, CDR1 is SGHNT and CDR2 is YYREEE (reference sequence).

The genes are TRBV2 and TRBJ2-7, with D possibly TRBD2 on 6 matching bases. Trimming left V 6 bases short and J 1 base short, with 16 bases between. CDR3 size: 15 residues. The germline CDR1 and CDR2 sequences are SNHLY and FYNNEI. In DNA form, the CDR3 reads TGTGCCAGCAGAGCGCCTAGCGCGACTTCCTACGAGCAGTACTTC. As protein: CASRAPSATSYEQYF.

The V call is TRBV11-2, the J call TRBJ1-2, with 8 bases aligning to TRBD1. J lost 8 bases, V lost 2 bases, and 4 bases had no gene match. This CDR3 has 13 residues. Germline assignment: CDR1 SGHAT and CDR2 FQNNGV. The CDR3 DNA reads as TGTGCCAGCAGCTTAAGCACAGGGGGAGGCTACACCTTC. Its protein is CASSLSTGGGYTF. Full variable domain (rest looked up from reference TRBV11-2 and TRBJ1-2): EAGVAQSPRYKIIEKRQSVAFWCNPISGHATLYWYQQILGQGPKLLIQFQNNGVVDDSQLPKDRFSAERLKGVDSTLKIQPAKLEDSAVYLCASSLSTGGGYTFGSGTRLTVV.

DNA for the CDR3: TGTGCCAGCACATCAAGGCCCCCTGAGGACACTGAAGCTTTCTTT. It specifies CASTSRPPEDTEAFF. V is TRBV6-5 and J is TRBJ1-1; no definite D call. Germline CDR1 MNHEY, CDR2 SVGAGI. Trimming took off 7 bases at V and 3 bases at J, with 18 bases between the two ends. This CDR3 comprises 15 residues.

The chain has TRBV25-1 and TRBJ1-2; D unresolved. Germline CDR1 MGHDK, CDR2 SYGVNS. V was cut by 8 bases and J by 6 bases, with 10 bases left in between. This CDR3 comprises 11 residues. For the CDR3, the DNA is TGTGCCAGCCGGCTCGCGGATGGCTACACCTTC. Translation gives CASRLADGYTF.

The chain couples TRBV7-2 to TRBJ2-5; TRBD2 aligns across 11 bases. The CDR3 spans 16 residues. CDR1 and CDR2 from the germline V gene are SGHTA and FQGNSA. Unmatched junction bases numbered 6, after V lost 1 base and J lost 5 bases. The CDR3 spells CASSLVAGGYRETQYF. CDR3 sequence (DNA): TGTGCCAGCAGCTTAGTAGCGGGGGGGTATCGGGAGACCCAGTACTTC.

The chain combines TRBV6-5 with TRBJ2-3; a possible D gene is TRBD2 (5 bases). Germline V gene sequence: CDR1 MNHEY, CDR2 SVGAGI. The CDR3 runs to 16 residues. V was cut by 4 bases and J by 2 bases, with 16 bases left in between. The CDR3 coding sequence is TGTGCCAGCAGTTTTTCTACGGGGATTGACACAGATACGCAGTATTTT. Amino acid sequence: CASSFSTGIDTDTQYF.